One T cell receptor (beta chain) is described in this entry. The length of the CDR3 is 14 residues. Trimming left V 6 bases short and J 2 bases short, with 13 bases between. The germline CDR1 and CDR2 sequences are LNHDA and SQIVND (reference sequence). This record belongs to a study of blood T cell repertoires in COVID-19. TCRdb keeps only in-frame clones here, not all; method: immunoSEQ multiplex PCR. The sample comprises over 85,000 clones, more than 75% of which are singletons, and over 3% rests with the top ten. The chain recombines TRBV19 with TRBJ1-1; D perhaps matches TRBD1 (6 bases). This sequence originates from a woman in her forties or fifties with acute or convalescent COVID-19. The sequenced sample consisted of peripheral blood. CDR3 in DNA: TGTGCCAGTAGCCCCACGGGACACAACACTGAAGCTTTCTTT. Protein: CASSPTGHNTEAFF.